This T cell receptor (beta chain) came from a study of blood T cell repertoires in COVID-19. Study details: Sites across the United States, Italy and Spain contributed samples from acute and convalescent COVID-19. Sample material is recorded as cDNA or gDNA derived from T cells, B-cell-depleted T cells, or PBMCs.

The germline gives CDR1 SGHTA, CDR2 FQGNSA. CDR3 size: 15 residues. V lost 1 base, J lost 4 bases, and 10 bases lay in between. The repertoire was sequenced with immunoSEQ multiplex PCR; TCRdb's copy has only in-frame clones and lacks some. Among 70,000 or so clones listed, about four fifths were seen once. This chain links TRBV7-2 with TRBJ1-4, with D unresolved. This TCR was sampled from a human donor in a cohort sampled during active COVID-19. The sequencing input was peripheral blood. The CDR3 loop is CASSLGGQFNEKLFF. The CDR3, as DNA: TGTGCCAGCAGCTTAGGCGGCCAGTTTAATGAAAAACTGTTTTTT. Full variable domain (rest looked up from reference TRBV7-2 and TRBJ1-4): GAGVSQSPSNKVTEKGKDVELRCDPISGHTALYWYRQSLGQGLEFLIYFQGNSAPDKSGLPSDRFSAERTGGSVSTLTIQRTQQEDSAVYLCASSLGGQFNEKLFFGSGTQLSVL.